These T cell receptor beta chains were read from a single sample in a study of shared clonotypes between healthy human individuals. This table comes from immunoSEQ multiplex PCR, and its TCRdb copy is limited to in-frame clones, with some not included. The table lists more than 2 million clones, approximately 94% of them singletons. Input material: naive CD8+ T cells sorted from blood. The receptors here all came from a young man in good health. The CDR3 runs from the conserved cysteine through the conserved F or W. A D gene is named only where the DNA matches it firmly. The size entry is marked missing in some rows and otherwise reads once, few, many or a size class.

>TRBJ1-5|TRBD1|TRBV19|15|NA
CASSLGTGKNQPQHF
TGTGCCAGTAGCCTAGGGACAGGCAAGAATCAGCCCCAGCATTTT
>TRBJ2-1|NA|TRBV7-9|16|NA
CASSFRDSLNYNEQFF
TGTGCCAGCAGCTTTCGGGACTCTCTTAATTACAATGAGCAGTTCTTC
>TRBJ2-1|NA|TRBV4-2|13|NA
CASSLRDHDEQFF
TGTGCCAGCAGCCTCCGGGACCACGATGAGCAGTTCTTC
>TRBJ2-7|TRBD1|TRBV9|15|NA
CASSVVGTGGDEQYF
TGTGCCAGCAGCGTAGTAGGGACAGGGGGAGACGAGCAGTACTTC
>TRBJ1-4|NA|TRBV5-6|15|NA
CASSLGGTFYEKLFF
TGTGCCAGCAGCTTGGGGGGGACATTCTATGAAAAACTGTTTTTT
>TRBJ2-5|NA|TRBV13|14|NA
CASSPRDQKETQYF
TGTGCCAGCAGCCCGCGGGACCAGAAAGAGACCCAGTACTTC
>TRBJ2-7|TRBD2|TRBV4-3|17|NA
CASSQGLAGDLSYEQYF
TGCGCCAGCAGCCAAGGGCTAGCGGGGGACCTATCTTACGAGCAGTACTTC
>TRBJ2-4|NA|TRBV28|15|NA
CASSLRGLAKNIQYF
TGTGCCAGCAGTTTAAGGGGTTTAGCCAAAAACATTCAGTACTTC
>TRBJ1-1|NA|TRBV5-6|14|NA
CASSLAGKSTEAFF
TGTGCCAGCAGTCTTGCAGGGAAGAGCACTGAAGCTTTCTTT
>TRBJ2-7|TRBD1|TRBV29-1|15|NA
CSVSEGASSLYEQYF
TGCAGCGTTAGCGAGGGGGCATCGTCTTTGTACGAGCAGTACTTC
>TRBJ2-7|NA|TRBV30|13|NA
CAWRRKGAYEQYF
TGTGCCTGGAGGAGGAAGGGGGCCTACGAGCAGTACTTC
>TRBJ2-1|TRBD2|TRBV7-6|16|NA
CASSLLSGGARNEQFF
TGTGCCAGCAGCTTGCTTAGCGGGGGGGCAAGGAATGAGCAGTTCTTC
>TRBJ1-2|TRBD1|TRBV9|15|NA
CASSVDGQEDYGYTF
TGTGCCAGCAGCGTAGACGGACAGGAGGACTATGGCTACACCTTC
>TRBJ2-5|NA|TRBV5-4|15|NA
CASSSWGTAQETQYF
TGTGCCAGCAGCTCCTGGGGGACGGCCCAAGAGACCCAGTACTTC
>TRBJ2-1|NA|TRBV9|13|NA
CASSGILGNEQFF
TGTGCCAGCAGCGGGATACTGGGGAATGAGCAGTTCTTC
>TRBJ1-2|TRBD1|TRBV5-4|14|NA
CASSLDRGNYGYTF
TGTGCCAGCAGCTTAGACAGGGGGAACTATGGCTACACCTTC
>TRBJ2-1|NA|TRBV5-6|17|NA
CASSLVLVPRGYNEQFF
TGTGCCAGCAGCTTGGTCTTGGTGCCAAGAGGGTACAATGAGCAGTTCTTC
>TRBJ2-5|TRBD2|TRBV27|15|NA
CASSPLAGGGETQYF
TGTGCCAGCAGTCCCCTAGCGGGAGGTGGTGAGACCCAGTACTTC
>TRBJ2-1|TRBD2|TRBV27|16|NA
CASSSSAGGQPLEQFF
TGTGCCAGCAGCTCCTCAGCGGGGGGGCAGCCGTTGGAGCAGTTCTTC
>TRBJ2-4|TRBD1|TRBV7-9|15|NA
CASRHSGGAGNIQYF
TGTGCCAGCAGACATTCAGGGGGCGCGGGAAACATTCAGTACTTC
>TRBJ1-1|NA|TRBV29-1|12|NA
CSGGAAGTEAFF
TGCAGCGGGGGAGCAGCCGGGACTGAAGCTTTCTTT
>TRBJ2-7|NA|TRBV18|15|NA
CASSPGGYGTYEQYF
TGTGCCAGCTCACCGGGGGGTTACGGAACCTACGAGCAGTACTTC
>TRBJ2-1|NA|TRBV5-1|15|NA
CASSFGSLSYNEQFF
TGCGCCAGCAGCTTCGGTAGCTTATCCTACAATGAGCAGTTCTTC
>TRBJ2-4|NA|TRBV21-1|13|once
CAGIALVENIQYF
TGTGCCGGGATAGCGTTGGTTGAAAACATTCAGTACTTC
>TRBJ1-1|NA|TRBV2|13|NA
CASRGSPATEAFF
TGTGCCAGCAGAGGGTCCCCGGCCACTGAAGCTTTCTTT
>TRBJ1-6|NA|TRBV9|13|once
CASSVGGSSPLHF
TGTGCCAGCAGCGTAGGAGGGTCTTCACCCCTCCACTTT
>TRBJ2-7|TRBD1|TRBV27|16|once
CASSPSPGTGTYEQYF
TGTGCCAGCAGTCCCAGCCCCGGGACAGGGACCTACGAGCAGTACTTC
>TRBJ2-7|NA|TRBV19|14|NA
CASMLSFTSYEQYF
TGTGCCAGTATGCTCAGCTTTACCTCCTACGAGCAGTACTTC
>TRBJ2-3|NA|TRBV5-6|14|NA
CASSSTYGPDTQYF
TGTGCCAGCAGCTCGACCTACGGTCCAGATACGCAGTATTTT
>TRBJ2-7|NA|TRBV4-3|13|NA
CASSQGQGHEQYF
TGCGCCAGCAGCCAAGGCCAGGGGCACGAGCAGTACTTC
>TRBJ1-6|NA|TRBV27|18|NA
CASSSLLGQLGYNSPLHF
TGTGCCAGCAGTTCCCTCCTCGGGCAGTTAGGTTATAATTCACCCCTCCACTTT
>TRBJ1-6|NA|TRBV7-2|19|NA
CASSFRDTSLSSYNSPLHF
TGTGCCAGCAGCTTCCGGGACACCTCATTAAGCTCCTATAATTCACCCCTCCACTTT
>TRBJ2-7|NA|TRBV7-2|13|NA
CASSPRVFYEQYF
TGTGCCAGCAGCCCGCGGGTTTTCTACGAGCAGTACTTC
>TRBJ1-2|NA|TRBV6-5|14|NA
CASSYGGLNYGYTF
TGTGCCAGCAGTTACGGAGGACTAAACTATGGCTACACCTTC
>TRBJ2-5|TRBD1|TRBV5-6|16|NA
CASSLGESRQGETQYF
TGTGCCAGCAGCTTGGGCGAAAGCCGACAGGGAGAGACCCAGTACTTC
>TRBJ2-1|NA|TRBV7-2|12|NA
CASSSMDNEQFF
TGTGCCAGCAGCTCGATGGACAATGAGCAGTTCTTC
>TRBJ1-5|NA|TRBV28|15|NA
CASSFKGGAGQPQHF
TGTGCCAGCAGTTTTAAGGGGGGCGCGGGTCAGCCCCAGCATTTT
>TRBJ2-2|NA|TRBV2|16|NA
CASSPYRAGDTGELFF
TGTGCCAGCAGTCCCTATCGGGCAGGGGACACCGGGGAGCTGTTTTTT
>TRBJ1-4|NA|TRBV7-4|12|NA
CASSLNSVELFF
TGTGCCAGCAGCTTAAACTCTGTAGAACTGTTTTTT
>TRBJ2-7|TRBD2|TRBV9|16|NA
CASSVEGTSGPYEQYF
TGTGCCAGCAGCGTAGAAGGGACTAGCGGCCCCTACGAGCAGTACTTC
>TRBJ1-1|NA|TRBV27|16|NA
CASSLSQGAGNTEAFF
TGTGCCAGCAGTTTATCGCAGGGCGCGGGTAACACTGAAGCTTTCTTT
>TRBJ1-1|TRBD1|TRBV6-6|15|NA
CASSFTGQGGTEAFF
TGTGCCAGCAGTTTTACCGGACAGGGAGGAACTGAAGCTTTCTTT
>TRBJ2-2|TRBD2|TRBV6-1|19|once
CASSEWGDLVAGNTGELFF
TGTGCCAGCAGTGAATGGGGGGACCTAGTAGCGGGGAACACCGGGGAGCTGTTTTTT
>TRBJ2-7|NA|TRBV5-1|16|NA
CASSVWPVQTTYEQYF
TGCGCCAGCAGCGTTTGGCCGGTGCAGACCACCTACGAGCAGTACTTC
>TRBJ2-1|TRBD2|TRBV4-3|17|NA
CASSQETEAGEAFEQFF
TGCGCCAGCAGCCAAGAGACGGAAGCGGGAGAGGCATTTGAGCAGTTCTTC
>TRBJ2-7|NA|TRBV27|13|NA
CASSLYQTYEQYF
TGTGCCAGCAGTTTATATCAAACCTACGAGCAGTACTTC
>TRBJ2-7|NA|TRBV6-1|12|NA
CASGRQSYEQYF
TGTGCCAGTGGCCGACAGTCCTACGAGCAGTACTTC
>TRBJ2-7|NA|TRBV14|15|NA
CASSQTRDNDYEQYF
TGTGCCAGCAGCCAAACCCGGGACAATGACTACGAGCAGTACTTC
>TRBJ1-2|TRBD1|TRBV5-8|14|NA
CASSLGTGVYGYTF
TGTGCCAGCAGCTTGGGGACAGGGGTTTATGGCTACACCTTC
>TRBJ2-1|NA|TRBV11-2|15|NA
CASSAAGTLGDEQFF
TGTGCCAGCAGCGCAGCAGGGACATTAGGGGATGAGCAGTTCTTC
>TRBJ1-1|NA|TRBV5-6|14|NA
CASSILGGNTEAFF
TGTGCCAGCAGCATACTCGGGGGGAACACTGAAGCTTTCTTT
>TRBJ2-7|NA|TRBV6-1|15|NA
CASSELGGASHEQYF
TGTGCCAGCAGTGAATTAGGAGGGGCATCCCACGAGCAGTACTTC
>TRBJ1-1|NA|TRBV29-1|11|NA
CSAVRGPEAFF
TGCAGCGCCGTGCGGGGGCCTGAAGCTTTCTTT
>TRBJ2-3|NA|TRBV5-6|13|NA
CASSLVDPYTQYF
TGTGCCAGTAGCTTGGTTGACCCCTATACGCAGTATTTT
>TRBJ1-1|NA|TRBV4-1|14|NA
CASSLFGLNTEAFF
TGCGCCAGCAGCCTTTTCGGATTGAACACTGAAGCTTTCTTT
>TRBJ2-1|NA|TRBV27|13|NA
CASSLGTYNEQFF
TGTGCCAGCAGTCTCGGGACCTACAATGAGCAGTTCTTC
>TRBJ1-1|TRBD1|TRBV28|13|NA
CASTGQVNTEAFF
TGTGCCAGCACTGGACAGGTGAACACTGAAGCTTTCTTT
>TRBJ1-1|NA|TRBV30|14|NA
CAWSTSPGGAEAFF
TGTGCCTGGAGCACATCACCGGGAGGGGCTGAAGCTTTCTTT
>TRBJ2-7|NA|TRBV6-1|17|NA
CASSEIRMGVLGYEQYF
TGTGCCAGCAGTGAAATTCGAATGGGTGTCCTTGGGTACGAGCAGTACTTC
>TRBJ2-1|NA|TRBV19|17|once
CASSIVFSARTYNEQFF
TGTGCCAGTAGTATAGTTTTTTCGGCTAGAACCTACAATGAGCAGTTCTTC